These 15 T cell receptor beta chains share one sample of origin, sequenced in a study of blood T cell repertoires in COVID-19. Sequencing was performed with immunoSEQ multiplex PCR; in TCRdb, only in-frame clones are kept and a portion is missing. The sample lists fewer than 100,000 clones; 80% to 90% were seen once. The sequenced sample was peripheral blood. Receptors originate from a man in his 60s with acute or convalescent COVID-19.

This chain links TRBV7-9 with TRBJ1-1; possibly TRBD1 for D (6 bases). Germline lookup yields CDR1 SEHNR and CDR2 FQNEAQ (reference sequence). With 4 bases removed from V and 10 bases from J, the gap between germline ends came to 16 bases. The CDR3 runs 13 residues. CDR3 sequence reads: CASSSSGGAAAFF. In DNA form, the CDR3 reads TGTGCCAGCAGCTCCTCGGGGGGCGCAGCAGCTTTCTTT.

This clone was picked up a small number of times. The chain employs TRBV9 and TRBJ1-2; 9 bases line up with TRBD1. Unmatched junction bases numbered 9, after V lost 4 bases and J lost 8 bases. The CDR3 loop spans 14 amino acids. Germline V CDR1 and CDR2: SGDLS, YYNGEE. CDR3 nucleotide sequence: TGTGCCAGCAGCCAGGACAGGGGCGTGTGGGGCTACACCTTC. It is translated as CASSQDRGVWGYTF.

The chain joins TRBV6-5 to TRBJ2-3, with D unresolved. Germline CDR1 is MNHEY and CDR2 is SVGAGI. The CDR3 runs to 12 residues. V was pared by 10 bases and J by 4 bases, with 12 bases between. The DNA for the CDR3 is TGTGCCACCGCCACGCAGTCAGATACGCAGTATTTT. It specifies CATATQSDTQYF.

The rearrangement uses TRBV6-2 or TRBV6-3 and TRBJ1-1; the match to TRBD1 covers 8 bases. Germline trimming cut 6 bases from V and 6 bases from J; bases unmatched to any gene: 12. This CDR3 is 15 amino acids long. The germline CDR1 and CDR2 sequences are MNHEY and SVGEGT. The CDR3 reads CASSSGQGKVAEAFF. CDR3 nucleotide sequence: TGTGCCAGCAGCTCCGGACAGGGAAAAGTCGCTGAAGCTTTCTTT.

Points on this clone: Other DNA sequences in this sample translate to the same CDR3. This chain joins TRBV6-2 or TRBV6-3 and TRBJ2-3, with D unclear. This CDR3 comprises 13 residues. Trimming took off 1 base at V and 3 bases at J, with 5 bases between the two ends. CDR1 is MNHEY, CDR2 SVGEGT, per germline. Written as DNA, the CDR3 is TGTGCCAGCAGTTACTTGAGGACAGATACGCAGTATTTT. It encodes CASSYLRTDTQYF.

The CDR3 here is CASSQGAGNQPQHF. CDR3 DNA sequence: TGTGCCAGTAGTCAGGGGGCAGGCAATCAGCCCCAGCATTTT. The chain has TRBV19 and TRBJ1-5; the match to TRBD1 covers 8 bases. In germline, CDR1 is LNHDA, CDR2 SQIVND (reference sequence). Trimming took 5 bases from V and 2 from J; bases not matched to a gene: 2. The CDR3 has 14 amino acids.

The chain has TRBV4-2 and TRBJ2-1, with 12 bases matching TRBD2. The trim removed 2 bases at V and 9 bases at J, leaving 8 bases unmatched. The CDR3 runs to 16 residues. Germline V gene lookup returns CDR1 LGHNA and CDR2 YNFKEQ. CDR3 sequence reads: CASSQSGLAGGSEQFF. CDR3 bases: TGTGCCAGCAGCCAATCGGGGCTAGCGGGAGGGAGTGAGCAGTTCTTC.

The CDR3: CASRRDISYGYTF. Here the CDR3 DNA reads TGTGCCAGTAGAAGGGACATTTCCTATGGCTACACCTTC. The V call is TRBV19, the J call TRBJ1-2; weak D call: TRBD1 (6 bases). CDR1 and CDR2 (germline): LNHDA, SQIVND (reference sequence). The CDR3 is 13 amino acids. Between the trimmed V and J ends, which lost 6 bases and 4 bases, there was a span of 12 bases.

The V and J genes are TRBV29-1 and TRBJ1-5; TRBD1 might be the D (5 bases). Germline values: CDR1 SQVTM, CDR2 ANQGSEA. Between the trimmed V and J ends, which lost 4 bases and 3 bases, there was a span of 13 bases. CDR3 size: 14 residues. The CDR3 sequence: CSVVAGETNQPQHF. The CDR3 bases are TGCAGCGTTGTAGCGGGGGAAACCAATCAGCCCCAGCATTTT. Drawing the rest from reference TRBV29-1 and TRBJ1-5, the complete variable domain is SAVISQKPSRDICQRGTSLTIQCQVDSQVTMMFWYRQQPGQSLTLIATANQGSEATYESGFVIDKFPISRPNLTFSTLTVSNMSPEDSSIYLCSVVAGETNQPQHFGDGTRLSIL.

This clone was seen a single time. The chain carries TRBV6-5 and TRBJ1-5; D is possibly TRBD1 (5 bases). The CDR3 is 13 residues long. Trimming shortened V by 5 bases and J by 15 bases, and 20 bases separated the two germline ends. CDR1 and CDR2 from the germline V gene are MNHEY and SVGAGI. The CDR3 reads CASSPSDGWGPHF. CDR3 sequence (DNA): TGTGCCAGCAGTCCGAGTGATGGGTGGGGCCCGCATTTT.

A few counts support this clone. The chain recombines TRBV4-1 with TRBJ2-1; 16 nucleotides line up with TRBD2. The V gene's germline CDR1 is MGHRA and CDR2 YSYEKL. This CDR3 contains 19 residues. The trim removed 3 bases at V and 7 bases at J, leaving 12 bases unmatched. The CDR3 protein is CASSQGGLAGGPRQNEQFF. For the CDR3, the DNA is TGCGCCAGCAGCCAGGGGGGACTAGCGGGAGGGCCGAGACAAAATGAGCAGTTCTTC.

The chain joins TRBV14 to TRBJ2-1; 7 nucleotides line up with TRBD2. Germline CDR1 and CDR2: SGHDN and FVKESK. V lost 3 bases to trimming and J lost 9 bases; unmatched junction nucleotides: 8. The CDR3 runs to 14 residues. DNA of the CDR3: TGTGCCAGCAGCCACGGACTAGTTTACGGTGAGCAGTTCTTC. It codes for CASSHGLVYGEQFF.

This clone has a single count. V usage is TRBV14 and J usage is TRBJ2-1, with 10 bases matching TRBD2. Unmatched junction bases numbered 10, after V lost 2 bases and J lost 6 bases. CDR1 is SGHDN and CDR2 is FVKESK in the germline V gene. This CDR3 spans 17 amino acids. CDR3 sequence reads: CASSQRHLAGVRNEQFF. The CDR3 DNA reads as TGTGCCAGCAGCCAACGACACCTAGCGGGAGTTCGCAATGAGCAGTTCTTC.

The chain joins TRBV19 to TRBJ2-7; the D is unclear. Trimming left V 3 bases short and J 4 bases short, with 10 bases between. The CDR3 consists of 13 residues. Germline assignment: CDR1 LNHDA and CDR2 SQIVND (reference sequence). The CDR3 DNA reads as TGTGCCAGTAGTATCTCTAAGTATTACGAGCAGTACTTC. This encodes CASSISKYYEQYF.

The V and J genes are TRBV5-4 and TRBJ2-2; 11 bases are shared with TRBD2. Unmatched junction bases numbered 6, after V lost 4 bases and J lost 7 bases. This CDR3 is built from 15 residues. Germline V gene lookup returns CDR1 SGHNT and CDR2 YYREEE (reference sequence). The CDR3, as DNA: TGTGCCAGCAGCACTAGCGGGAGCGGTATCGGGGAGCTGTTTTTT. It yields the protein CASSTSGSGIGELFF.